The clone carrying this T cell receptor beta chain was seen repeatedly, ten times or more. The antigen is unknown. The entry originates in a study of beta chain features in type 1 diabetes. Findings of the study overall: VDJ junctions from type 1 diabetes patients carried fewer insertions and larger deletions.

Of the isolated RNA, all was reverse transcribed, and so the sequenced material was expressed TCRB transcripts. The method was immunoSEQ multiplex PCR; TCRdb's version includes in-frame clones alone and lacks a portion of them. Among under 350,000 clones, approximately 8% were seen once, and the ten largest hold more than 0.9%. V shed 0 bases and J shed 1 base, with 10 bases lying between them. The CDR3 extends over 16 amino acids. Sequencing was performed on central memory CD4+ T cells from blood. This chain links TRBV23-1 with TRBJ1-3; no firm D call. TRBV23-1 carries the ORF label, with uncertain function. The sequence was collected from a woman younger than 30 in good health. Here the CDR3 reads CASSQSNLVSGNTIYF. CDR3 bases: TGCGCCAGCAGTCAATCGAATTTGGTATCTGGAAACACCATATATTTT.